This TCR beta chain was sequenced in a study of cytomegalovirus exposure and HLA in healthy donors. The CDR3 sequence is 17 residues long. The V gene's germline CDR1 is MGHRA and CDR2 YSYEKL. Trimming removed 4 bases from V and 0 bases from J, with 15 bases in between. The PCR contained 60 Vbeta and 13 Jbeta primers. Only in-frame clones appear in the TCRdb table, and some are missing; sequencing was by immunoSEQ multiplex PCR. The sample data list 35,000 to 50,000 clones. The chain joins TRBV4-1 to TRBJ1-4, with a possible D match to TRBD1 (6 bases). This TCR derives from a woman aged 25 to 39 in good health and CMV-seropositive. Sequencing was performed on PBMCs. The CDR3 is CASSLRTEGSTNEKLFF. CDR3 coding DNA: TGCGCCAGCAGCCTCCGGACAGAAGGCTCAACTAATGAAAAACTGTTTTTT.